Listed here are 6 T cell receptor beta chains from one sample, sequenced in a study of T cells in Graves' hyperthyroidism and ophthalmopathy. RNA transcripts yielded amplified TCR beta CDR3 regions. TCR CDR3 underwent first-round RT-PCR with the HTBI primer set. TCRdb independently ran MiXCR on the multiplex PCR reads; one entry per CDR3 protein. Of 300,000 to 400,000 distinct CDR3 sequences in the sample, around 23% were seen once. Sequenced input: blood. Source of these receptors: a woman aged 50 to 60 with Graves' hyperthyroidism.

This clonotype has ten or more counts. This chain links TRBV13 with TRBJ2-7; possible D gene TRBD1, 5 bases. Trimming removed 6 bases at V and 1 base at J, with 13 bases between. This CDR3 has 14 amino acids. Looked up from germline, CDR1 is PRHDT and CDR2 is FYEKMQ (reference sequence). CDR3: CASSSGSGSYEQYF. CDR3 nucleotides: TGTGCCAGCAGTTCAGGGTCTGGGTCCTACGAGCAGTACTTC.

This clonotype showed up many times. V is TRBV7-2 and J is TRBJ2-1; possible D gene TRBD1, 5 bases. Trimming shortened V by 4 bases and J by 10 bases, and 11 bases separated the two germline ends. The germline V gene encodes CDR1 SGHTA and CDR2 FQGNSA. This CDR3 is 12 amino acids long. CDR3: CASSSPYREQFF. As DNA, the CDR3 is TGTGCCAGCAGCTCCCCATACAGGGAGCAGTTCTTC.

This clonotype was seen many times. The chain combines TRBV3-1 with TRBJ1-5; the D is unclear. Germline V gives CDR1 LGHDT, CDR2 YNNKEL (reference sequence). This CDR3 contains 12 residues. Trimming cost V 6 bases and J 1 base, with 4 bases left between them. The CDR3 bases are TGTGCCAGCAGTATCAGCAATCAGCCCCAGCATTTT. It is translated as CASSISNQPQHF.

This clonotype was detected many times. This chain connects TRBV10-3 to TRBJ2-5, with D possibly being TRBD1 (6 bases). Looked up from germline, CDR1 is ENHRY and CDR2 is SYGVKD. The ends were cut back, 9 bases at V and 0 bases at J, with 14 bases in the middle. This CDR3 is built from 14 residues. This chain's CDR3 is CAINAGTNQETQYF. CDR3 sequence (DNA): TGTGCCATTAATGCCGGGACAAACCAAGAGACCCAGTACTTC.

This clonotype was seen ten or more times. The CDR3 sequence is CASSNRDLDSGELFF. In DNA form, the CDR3 reads TGTGCCAGCAGCAACCGGGACCTGGATTCCGGGGAGCTGTTTTTT. The genes are TRBV12-3 or TRBV12-4 and TRBJ2-2; D tentatively reads TRBD1 or TRBD2 (5 bases each). The CDR3 consists of 15 residues. V lost 6 bases, J lost 6 bases, and 17 bases lay in between.

This chain connects TRBV20-1 to TRBJ2-6; TRBD2 might be the D (5 bases). Per the germline V gene, CDR1 is DFQATT and CDR2 is SNEGSKA (reference sequence). V was trimmed by 3 bases and J by 6 bases, leaving 15 bases between them. The CDR3 spans 15 residues. The CDR3 region has the DNA TGCAGTGCTAGGGAATGGGGAGCTGAGGCCAACGTCCTGACTTTC. The encoded protein is CSAREWGAEANVLTF.